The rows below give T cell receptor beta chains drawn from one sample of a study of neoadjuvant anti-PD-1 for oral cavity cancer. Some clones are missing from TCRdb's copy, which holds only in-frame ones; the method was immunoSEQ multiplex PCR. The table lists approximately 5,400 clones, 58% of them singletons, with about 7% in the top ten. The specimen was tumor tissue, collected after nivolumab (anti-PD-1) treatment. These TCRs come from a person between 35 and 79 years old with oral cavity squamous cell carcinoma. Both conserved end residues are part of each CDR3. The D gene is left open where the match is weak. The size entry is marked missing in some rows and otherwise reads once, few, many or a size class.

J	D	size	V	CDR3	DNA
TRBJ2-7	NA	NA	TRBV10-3	CAISESDTTWGYEQYF	TGTGCCATCAGTGAGTCCGACACCACCTGGGGGTACGAGCAGTACTTC
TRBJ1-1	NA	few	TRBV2	CASSESTGTLNTEAFF	TGTGCCAGCAGTGAAAGCACCGGGACACTGAACACTGAAGCTTTCTTT
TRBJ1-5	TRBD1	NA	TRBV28	CASSQGDRSPNQPQHF	TGTGCCAGCAGTCAAGGGGACAGGAGCCCTAATCAGCCCCAGCATTTT
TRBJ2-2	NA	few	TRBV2	CASSRDTNTGELFF	TGTGCCAGCTCGCGAGATACGAACACCGGGGAGCTGTTTTTT
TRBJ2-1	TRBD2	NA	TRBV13	CASSLGLAAYNEQFF	TGTGCCAGCAGCCTAGGACTAGCGGCTTACAATGAGCAGTTCTTC
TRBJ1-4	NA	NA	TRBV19	CASSMPATNEKLFF	TGTGCCAGTAGTATGCCTGCAACTAATGAAAAACTGTTTTTT
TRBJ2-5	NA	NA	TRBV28	CASSFTGHPSQETQYF	TGTGCCAGCAGTTTTACGGGACATCCAAGCCAAGAGACCCAGTACTTC
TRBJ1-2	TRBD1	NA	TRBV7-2	CASSSWDSLGGYTF	TGTGCCAGCAGCTCTTGGGACAGCTTGGGGGGCTACACCTTC
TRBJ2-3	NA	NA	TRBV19	CASSISAVSSTDTQYF	TGTGCCAGTAGTATAAGCGCCGTTTCTAGCACAGATACGCAGTATTTT
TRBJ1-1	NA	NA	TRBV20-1	CRGVNTEAFF	TGCAGGGGGGTTAACACTGAAGCTTTCTTT
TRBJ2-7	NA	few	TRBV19	CASSIGAYSYEQYF	TGTGCCAGTAGTATCGGGGCATACTCCTACGAGCAGTACTTC
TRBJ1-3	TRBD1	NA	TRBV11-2	CASSSGGTGGPGNTIYF	TGTGCCAGCAGCTCAGGGGGGACGGGCGGACCTGGAAACACCATATATTTT
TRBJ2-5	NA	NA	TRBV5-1	CASSLLVGETQYF	TGCGCCAGCAGCCTCTTGGTGGGGGAGACCCAGTACTTC
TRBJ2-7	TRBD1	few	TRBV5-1	CASSYDRGGPYEQYF	TGCGCCAGCAGCTATGACAGGGGAGGCCCCTACGAGCAGTACTTC
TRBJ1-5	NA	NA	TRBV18	CASSDLSNQPQHF	TGTGCCAGCTCGGACCTTAGCAATCAGCCCCAGCATTTT
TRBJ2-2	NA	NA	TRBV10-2	CAGGGQRSGELFF	TGCGCCGGGGGGGGCCAGCGATCCGGGGAGCTGTTTTTT
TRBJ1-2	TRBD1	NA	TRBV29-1	CSVEGGRGPNGYTF	TGCAGCGTTGAAGGGGGCAGGGGGCCGAATGGCTACACCTTC
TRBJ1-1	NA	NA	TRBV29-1	CSVGLGGTGTEAFF	TGCAGCGTGGGACTAGGGGGTACGGGAACTGAAGCTTTCTTT
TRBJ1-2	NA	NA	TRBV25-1	CASSELWGSGGYTF	TGTGCCAGCAGTGAATTGTGGGGGTCGGGTGGCTACACCTTC
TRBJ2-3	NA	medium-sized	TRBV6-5	CASSPGRGTDTQYF	TGTGCCAGCAGCCCCGGGCGGGGCACAGATACGCAGTATTTT
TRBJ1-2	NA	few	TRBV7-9	CASSSQGNTDGYTF	TGTGCCAGCAGCTCCCAGGGTAATACGGATGGCTACACCTTC
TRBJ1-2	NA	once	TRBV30	CAWSLGQYGYTF	TGTGCCTGGAGTCTGGGCCAATATGGCTACACCTTC
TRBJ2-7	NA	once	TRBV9	CASSAGTASSYEQYF	TGTGCCAGCAGCGCCGGGACGGCCTCCTCCTACGAGCAGTACTTC
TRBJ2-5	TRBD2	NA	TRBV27	CASSLWGGKTQYF	TGTGCCAGCAGTTTATGGGGGGGTAAGACCCAGTACTTC
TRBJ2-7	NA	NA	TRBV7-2	CASSLHYEQYF	TGTGCCAGCAGCCTACACTACGAGCAGTACTTC
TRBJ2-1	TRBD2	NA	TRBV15	CATSRGGTSGSYNEQFF	TGTGCCACCAGCAGAGGGGGGACTAGCGGGAGCTACAATGAGCAGTTCTTC
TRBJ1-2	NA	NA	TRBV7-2	CASSIRKSSYGYTF	TGTGCCAGCAGCATCCGGAAGTCCTCCTATGGCTACACCTTC
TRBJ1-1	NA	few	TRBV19	CASSISSRGTEAFF	TGTGCCAGTAGTATCTCCTCGCGGGGCACTGAAGCTTTCTTT
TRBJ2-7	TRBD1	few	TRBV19	CASTDRGNEQYF	TGTGCCAGTACCGACAGGGGGAACGAGCAGTACTTC
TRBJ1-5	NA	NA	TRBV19	CASQGGAAQPQHF	TGTGCCAGCCAAGGGGGGGCGGCTCAGCCCCAGCATTTT
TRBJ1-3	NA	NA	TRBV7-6	CASSLAPGGSGNTIYF	TGTGCCAGCAGCTTAGCGCCGGGGGGCTCTGGAAACACCATATATTTT
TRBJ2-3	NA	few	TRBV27	CASSFRGARSSTDTQYF	TGTGCCAGCAGTTTCCGGGGCGCCCGTTCTAGCACAGATACGCAGTATTTT
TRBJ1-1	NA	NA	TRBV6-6	CASIHGGEAFF	TGTGCCAGCATCCACGGGGGTGAAGCTTTCTTT
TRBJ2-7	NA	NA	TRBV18	CASSPSRDEQYF	TGTGCCAGCTCACCAAGCAGGGACGAGCAGTACTTC
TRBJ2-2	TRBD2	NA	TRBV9	CASSALAASTGELFF	TGTGCCAGCAGCGCCCTAGCGGCCTCCACCGGGGAGCTGTTTTTT
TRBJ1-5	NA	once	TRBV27	CASSSRAINQPQHF	TGTGCCAGCAGTTCCCGGGCCATAAATCAGCCCCAGCATTTT
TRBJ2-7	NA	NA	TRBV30	CAWKMGSGPYEQYF	TGTGCCTGGAAAATGGGGTCCGGCCCCTACGAGCAGTACTTC
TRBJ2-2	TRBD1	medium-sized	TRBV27	CASSLALDRGHNTGELFF	TGTGCCAGCAGTTTAGCCCTAGACAGGGGCCACAACACCGGGGAGCTGTTTTTT
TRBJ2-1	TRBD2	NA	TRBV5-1	CASRAGGVADEQFF	TGCGCCAGCAGGGCGGGAGGGGTCGCCGATGAGCAGTTCTTC
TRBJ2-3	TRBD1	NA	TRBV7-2	CASSSRDRRLTDTQYF	TGTGCCAGCAGCTCCCGGGACAGGCGTCTCACAGATACGCAGTATTTT
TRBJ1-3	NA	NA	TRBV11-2	CASSLEGFSGNTIYF	TGTGCCAGCAGCTTAGAGGGCTTCTCTGGAAACACCATATATTTT
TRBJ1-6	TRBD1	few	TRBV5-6	CASSLQGSSPLHF	TGTGCCAGCAGCTTACAGGGGAGTTCACCCCTCCACTTT
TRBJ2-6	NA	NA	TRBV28	CASSLGGGGANVLTF	TGTGCCAGCAGTTTGGGGGGAGGCGGGGCCAACGTCCTGACTTTC
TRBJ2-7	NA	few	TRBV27	CASSSRGLSSYEQYF	TGTGCCAGCAGTTCCCGGGGCCTAAGCTCCTACGAGCAGTACTTC
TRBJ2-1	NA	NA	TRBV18	CASSPWGSYNEQFF	TGTGCCAGCTCACCCTGGGGCTCCTACAATGAGCAGTTCTTC
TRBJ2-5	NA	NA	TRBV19	CASSISGTTWETQYF	TGTGCCAGTAGTATATCTGGGACAACGTGGGAGACCCAGTACTTC
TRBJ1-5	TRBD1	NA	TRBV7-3	CASSHLTGRSNQPQHF	TGTGCCAGCAGCCACCTGACAGGGCGAAGCAATCAGCCCCAGCATTTT
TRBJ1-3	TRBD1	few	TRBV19	CASSMDRVFSGNTIYF	TGTGCCAGTAGTATGGACAGGGTTTTTTCTGGAAACACCATATATTTT
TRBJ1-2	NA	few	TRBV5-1	CASSLGSATNYGYTF	TGCGCCAGCAGCTTGGGCTCAGCGACCAACTATGGCTACACCTTC